A single sample gave rise to the 8 T cell receptor beta chains below, sequenced in a study of blood T cell repertoires in COVID-19. Data came from immunoSEQ multiplex PCR; TCRdb stores just in-frame clones and leaves some out. Among under 130,000 clones listed, about 90% were seen once. Sequencing input: peripheral blood. The origin of the receptors is a man aged 50 or older in a cohort sampled during active COVID-19.

V and J are TRBV4-1 and TRBJ2-5; maybe TRBD1 (5 bases). This CDR3 is 15 amino acids long. Trimming removed 4 bases at V and 0 bases at J, with 12 bases between. Looked up from germline, CDR1 is MGHRA and CDR2 is YSYEKL. Here the CDR3 reads CASSPFSGNQETQYF. For the CDR3, the DNA is TGCGCCAGCAGCCCTTTTTCAGGGAACCAAGAGACCCAGTACTTC.

The genes are TRBV4-1 and TRBJ2-2; TRBD1 is a possible D gene (6 bases). Trimming stripped 0 bases from V and 0 bases from J, with 14 bases between. In germline, CDR1 is MGHRA, CDR2 YSYEKL. The CDR3 is 18 residues long. The CDR3 region is CASSQDKGEKANTGELFF. In DNA form, the CDR3 reads TGCGCCAGCAGCCAAGATAAGGGGGAGAAGGCGAACACCGGGGAGCTGTTTTTT.

The J gene is TRBJ1-2, the V gene TRBV28; 10 nucleotides agree with TRBD1. V trimming: 7 bases; J trimming: 4 bases; junction bases outside the gene matches: 9. This CDR3 has 15 amino acids. CDR1 and CDR2 from the germline V gene are MDHEN and SYDVKM. The CDR3 region has the DNA TGTGCCAGCAAGACCCGGGACAGGGGTACCTATGGCTACACCTTC. The encoded protein is CASKTRDRGTYGYTF.

The chain uses TRBV5-4 and TRBJ2-7; D perhaps matches TRBD1 (6 bases). CDR3 length: 14 residues. The germline CDR1 and CDR2 sequences are SGHNT and YYREEE (reference sequence). Trimming removed 4 bases at V and 4 bases at J, with 15 bases between. CDR3 loop: CASSHRDTLYEQYV. The CDR3 nucleotides read TGTGCCAGCAGCCACCGGGACACCTTATACGAGCAGTACGTC.

The V and J genes are TRBV3-1 (or the pseudogene TRBV3-2) and TRBJ2-2; TRBD2 agrees at 8 bases. V trimming: 4 bases; J trimming: 5 bases; junction bases outside the gene matches: 6. CDR3 length equals 15 residues. The germline gives CDR1 LGHDT, CDR2 YNNKEL (reference sequence). CDR3: CASSLRGGQTGELFF. The CDR3, as DNA: TGTGCCAGCAGCCTCCGGGGGGGCCAGACCGGGGAGCTGTTTTTT.

The chain links TRBV7-9 to TRBJ2-2; 10 bases are shared with TRBD2. The CDR3 is 15 residues long. J lost 7 bases, V lost 5 bases, and 7 bases had no gene match. Germline assignment: CDR1 SEHNR and CDR2 FQNEAQ (reference sequence). CDR3 DNA sequence: TGTGCCAGCAGCACCAGCGGGGGGGCCGGCGGGGAGCTGTTTTTT. It yields the protein CASSTSGGAGGELFF.

The chain combines TRBV7-9 with TRBJ2-1; 16 positions match TRBD2. This CDR3 is built from 17 residues. CDR1 and CDR2 (germline): SEHNR, FQNEAQ (reference sequence). The V segment lost 3 bases and the J segment 3 bases; nucleotides outside the gene matches: 2. The chain's CDR3 is CASSLGLAGGNYNEQFF. The CDR3 DNA reads as TGTGCCAGCAGCTTGGGACTAGCGGGGGGGAACTACAATGAGCAGTTCTTC.

This chain joins TRBV4-3 and TRBJ2-7, with 8 bases identical to TRBD1. Germline V gene sequence: CDR1 LGHNA, CDR2 YSLEER. The CDR3 length is 16 residues. After removal of 3 bases from V and 3 bases from J, the junction contained 10 bases not matched to a gene. This chain's CDR3 is CASSHHQTGDGYEQYF. The CDR3 DNA is TGCGCCAGCAGCCACCATCAGACAGGGGATGGCTACGAGCAGTACTTC.